Presented here are 18 T cell receptor beta chains from one specimen sequenced in a study of T cell responses to AZD1222 COVID-19 vaccine. Sequenced by immunoSEQ multiplex PCR; TCRdb stores in-frame clones only, minus some. The sample includes approximately 150,000 clones, about 90% of them seen just once. Sequences were derived from peripheral blood, sampled 28 days after the second dose of the MenACWY control vaccine. Source of these receptors: an adult who received the MenACWY meningococcal vaccine as a control.

The CDR3 DNA reads as TGTGCCAGCAGCCCTGGAGGGACGGGTATCTCGGGCTATGGCTACACCTTC. Translating it yields CASSPGGTGISGYGYTF. This chain links TRBV5-6 with TRBJ1-2; tentative D call: TRBD1 (5 bases). Between the trimmed V and J ends, which lost 4 bases and 4 bases, there was a span of 23 bases. There are 17 residues in the CDR3. Germline CDR1 reads SGHDT; CDR2 reads YYEEEE.

V is TRBV25-1 and J is TRBJ2-1, with 9 positions matching TRBD2. After removal of 2 bases from V and 10 bases from J, the junction contained 12 bases not matched to a gene. Per the germline V gene, CDR1 is MGHDK and CDR2 is SYGVNS. The CDR3 spans 16 residues. The CDR3 reads CASSEGWPSGKHEQFF. The CDR3 DNA sequence: TGTGCCAGCAGTGAAGGGTGGCCTAGCGGGAAGCACGAGCAGTTCTTC.

The rearrangement links TRBV10-3 to TRBJ2-2; 7 nucleotides agree with TRBD1. This CDR3 has 17 residues. Looked up from germline, CDR1 is ENHRY and CDR2 is SYGVKD. Trimming at V came to 6 bases and at J to 1 base, leaving 11 bases not matched to a gene. In nucleotides, the CDR3 is TGTGCCATCAGGAAAGCCTTTAGGACAGGGAACACCGGGGAGCTGTTTTTT. This encodes CAIRKAFRTGNTGELFF.

The chain combines TRBV30 with TRBJ1-6, with 9 nucleotides matching TRBD1. V gave up 3 bases and J gave up 6 bases; unmatched junction bases: 0. This CDR3 spans 13 amino acids. CDR1 GTSNPN and CDR2 SVGIG come from the germline V gene (reference sequence). CDR3 region: CAWRQGANSPLHF. The CDR3 region has the DNA TGTGCCTGGAGACAGGGGGCTAATTCACCCCTCCACTTT. Combining the CDR3 with reference TRBV30 and TRBJ1-6 gives the whole variable domain SQTIHQWPATLVQPVGSPLSLECTVEGTSNPNLYWYRQAAGRGLQLLFYSVGIGQISSEVPQNLSASRPQDRQFILSSKKLLLSDSGFYLCAWRQGANSPLHFGNGTRLTVT.

The V and J genes are TRBV5-1 and TRBJ1-2; D gene uncertain. There are 15 residues in the CDR3. Trimming stripped 0 bases from V and 7 bases from J, with 16 bases between. Germline V gene lookup returns CDR1 SGHRS and CDR2 YFSETQ. The CDR3 DNA reads as TGCGCCAGCAGCTTGGGGGAGGGCAGAAGAAGTGGCTACACCTTC. It yields the protein CASSLGEGRRSGYTF.

This rearrangement joins TRBV28 to TRBJ1-1; a weak D match, TRBD1 (5 bases). This CDR3 region has 14 residues. Germline V gives CDR1 MDHEN, CDR2 SYDVKM. Trimming left V 2 bases short and J 6 bases short, with 13 bases between. CDR3 in DNA: TGTGCCAGCAGTTTAATCTTGACGACAGCTGAAGCTTTCTTT. It is translated as CASSLILTTAEAFF.

The V gene is TRBV30, the J gene TRBJ1-1; D gene uncertain. The CDR3 length is 12 residues. The germline V gene has CDR1 GTSNPN and CDR2 SVGIG (reference sequence). V was cut by 4 bases and J by 7 bases, with 13 bases left in between. CDR3 DNA sequence: TGTGCCTGGATGGCAGAACGAAATGAAGCTTTCTTT. It is translated as CAWMAERNEAFF.

The gene calls are TRBV7-9 and TRBJ1-6; TRBD1 agrees at 7 bases. V gave up 4 bases and J gave up 4 bases; unmatched junction bases: 10. The CDR3 length is 17 residues. In germline, CDR1 is SEHNR, CDR2 FQNEAQ (reference sequence). The CDR3 coding sequence is TGTGCCAGCAGCTCCAACTCCGGGACAGAATATAATTCACCCCTCCACTTT. The encoded protein is CASSSNSGTEYNSPLHF.

The chain links TRBV7-2 to TRBJ2-5; 9 positions agree with TRBD2. The V segment lost 4 bases and the J segment 7 bases; nucleotides outside the gene matches: 13. Germline CDR1 is SGHTA and CDR2 is FQGNSA. This CDR3 comprises 16 residues. CDR3 DNA sequence: TGTGCCAGCAGCTCAAGGAGCGGGGGGCCCCTCCGGACCCAGTACTTC. Translating it yields CASSSRSGGPLRTQYF.

The V gene is TRBV5-1, the J gene TRBJ2-1; 7 nucleotides agree with TRBD2. The CDR3 has 16 amino acids. V lost 1 base, J lost 8 bases, and 12 bases stayed unmatched. Germline V gene data show CDR1 as SGHRS and CDR2 as YFSETQ. The CDR3 sequence: CASSLIVAGVDYEQFF. The CDR3 DNA reads TGCGCCAGCAGCTTGATTGTTGCGGGAGTAGACTATGAGCAGTTCTTC.

This chain uses TRBV20-1 with TRBJ2-7, with D possibly being TRBD2 (5 bases). V was pared by 7 bases and J by 7 bases, with 14 bases between. This CDR3 has 11 amino acids. The germline CDR1 and CDR2 sequences are DFQATT and SNEGSKA (reference sequence). CDR3 sequence: CSVKRLREQYF. Here the CDR3 DNA reads TGCAGTGTAAAGCGGTTACGGGAGCAGTACTTC.

In this sample, this clone turned up once. The rearrangement joins TRBV5-4 to TRBJ1-3; D remains ambiguous. The CDR3 runs to 15 residues. Germline CDR1 is SGHNT and CDR2 is YYREEE (reference sequence). Trimming left V 4 bases short and J 2 bases short, with 13 bases between. CDR3 DNA: TGTGCCAGCAGCATGGGAGGGATTGCTGGAAACACCATATATTTT. Protein sequence: CASSMGGIAGNTIYF.

The chain has TRBV15 and TRBJ1-4; D is undetermined. Germline V gene data show CDR1 as LNHNV and CDR2 as YYDKDF (reference sequence). Trimming removed 0 bases at V and 4 bases at J, with 12 bases between. The CDR3 consists of 16 residues. The CDR3 DNA follows: TGTGCCACCAGCAGAGATCAGGCGCGTAATAATGAAAAACTGTTTTTT. It yields the protein CATSRDQARNNEKLFF.

The chain couples TRBV7-3 to TRBJ2-3; D remains unclear. From germline, CDR1 is SGHTA and CDR2 FQGTGA. Trimming took off 5 bases at V and 2 bases at J, with 14 bases between the two ends. CDR3 length: 15 amino acids. In nucleotides, the CDR3 is TGTGCCAGCAGCCGAGCTAACCTCGACACAGATACGCAGTATTTT. This encodes CASSRANLDTDTQYF.

The chain links TRBV2 to TRBJ1-1, with a tentative D call TRBD1 (6 bases). This CDR3 has 12 residues. Germline V gene data show CDR1 as SNHLY and CDR2 as FYNNEI. V gave up 10 bases and J gave up 1 base, with 10 bases separating them. The CDR3 protein is CANGQQNTEAFF. The CDR3 bases are TGTGCCAACGGACAGCAGAACACTGAAGCTTTCTTT.

The chain recombines TRBV19 with TRBJ1-1; the D gene is possibly TRBD1 (5 bases). Looked up from germline, CDR1 is LNHDA and CDR2 is SQIVND (reference sequence). CDR3 size: 12 residues. The V and J ends lost 6 bases and 7 bases respectively, with 12 bases between them. The CDR3 DNA reads TGTGCCAGTAGCGACGGGACGGGTGAAGCTTTCTTT. Protein sequence: CASSDGTGEAFF.

The genes are TRBV5-4 and TRBJ1-3, with no clear D. V was shortened by 0 bases and J by 1 base, with 8 bases between the two germline ends. The V gene's germline CDR1 is SGHNT and CDR2 YYREEE (reference sequence). The CDR3 spans 15 residues. The CDR3 region is CASSLEGWSGNTIYF. CDR3 sequence (DNA): TGTGCCAGCAGCTTGGAGGGCTGGTCTGGAAACACCATATATTTT. Combining the CDR3 with reference TRBV5-4 and TRBJ1-3 gives the whole variable domain ETGVTQSPTHLIKTRGQQVTLRCSSQSGHNTVSWYQQALGQGPQFIFQYYREEENGRGNFPPRFSGLQFPNYSSELNVNALELDDSALYLCASSLEGWSGNTIYFGEGSWLTVV.

The CDR3 region has the DNA TGTGCCAGCAGTTTCCAGGAAACCGGGGAGCTGTTTTTT. Its translation is CASSFQETGELFF. The chain joins TRBV28 to TRBJ2-2; D is undetermined. Germline assignment: CDR1 MDHEN and CDR2 SYDVKM. This CDR3 has 13 amino acids. V lost 3 bases and J 5 bases, leaving 7 bases between the germline ends.